Shown below are 14 T cell receptor beta chains from a single sample sequenced in a study of control samples from healthy donors and cancer patients (dated by TCRdb to about 2020). The library was built by means of the immunoSEQ multiplex PCR assay. In TCRdb, the immuneACCESS table is reduced to in-frame sequences with V and J assigned. These tables do not hold every clone; where another copy was compared, an unresolved V gene accounts for under half, and the others remain unexplained. Across this sample there are about 44,000 clones, with around 87% seen only once. The ten largest clones add up to about a tenth of the sample. Sequencing was done on a sample of PBMCs. These receptors were collected from a woman aged 55-70 years with lung cancer.

The chain uses TRBV20-1 and TRBJ2-1; D is undetermined. V dropped 7 bases and J dropped 6 bases, with 10 bases sitting between them. Germline assignment: CDR1 DFQATT and CDR2 SNEGSKA (reference sequence). The CDR3 has 11 residues. The DNA of the CDR3 is TGCAGTGGTGACTTACTCAATGAGCAGTTCTTC. Translated: CSGDLLNEQFF.

This chain links TRBV27 with TRBJ2-1; D remains unclear. The germline gives CDR1 MNHEY, CDR2 SMNVEV (reference sequence). The CDR3 is 14 amino acids. V was cut by 2 bases and J by 4 bases, with 9 bases left in between. CDR3 sequence (DNA): TGTGCCAGCAGTTTAGGACGTAGTTACAATGAGCAGTTCTTC. This gives the protein CASSLGRSYNEQFF.

The CDR3 loop is CAWSVFGGRYNEQFF. The CDR3 DNA reads TGTGCCTGGAGTGTATTTGGGGGGAGGTACAATGAGCAGTTCTTC. The genes are TRBV30 and TRBJ2-1; weak D call: TRBD2 (6 bases). Per germline, CDR1 GTSNPN and CDR2 SVGIG (reference sequence). Trimming removed 0 bases from V and 4 bases from J, with 13 bases in between. The CDR3 sequence is 15 residues long. The full variable domain, in which reference TRBV30 and TRBJ2-1 provide the parts outside the CDR3, is SQTIHQWPATLVQPVGSPLSLECTVEGTSNPNLYWYRQAAGRGLQLLFYSVGIGQISSEVPQNLSASRPQDRQFILSSKKLLLSDSGFYLCAWSVFGGRYNEQFFGPGTRLTVL.

Here the CDR3 reads CASSLLGPTGELFF. The CDR3 nucleotides are TGTGCCAGCAGCCTACTAGGCCCCACCGGGGAGCTGTTTTTT. The chain links TRBV6-6 to TRBJ2-2, with D possibly being TRBD2 (5 bases). V lost 6 bases and J lost 4, with 12 bases in between. The CDR3 length is 14 residues. CDR1 is MNHNY, CDR2 SVGAGI, per germline (reference sequence).

The chain combines TRBV6-5 with TRBJ2-5; possible D gene TRBD1, 5 bases. Trimming removed 6 bases at V and 3 bases at J, with 17 bases between. The CDR3 is 15 amino acids. Per germline, CDR1 MNHEY and CDR2 SVGAGI. The CDR3 nucleotides are TGTGCCAGCAGAACGACAAGGGGTACCAAAGAGACCCAGTACTTC. Protein product: CASRTTRGTKETQYF.

This sequence joins TRBV27 and TRBJ1-5; D is unclear. CDR1 and CDR2 (germline): MNHEY, SMNVEV (reference sequence). Trimming cost V 2 bases and J 5 bases, with 22 bases left between them. The CDR3 loop spans 18 amino acids. CDR3 DNA sequence: TGTGCCAGCAGTTTAACGCCCCGCAGCTTGGGATTAGATCAGCCCCAGCATTTT. Protein sequence: CASSLTPRSLGLDQPQHF.

V and J are TRBV7-3 and TRBJ2-2, with D possibly being TRBD2 (6 bases). This CDR3 is built from 15 residues. CDR1 and CDR2 from the germline V gene are SGHTA and FQGTGA. V dropped 6 bases and J dropped 0 bases, with 11 bases sitting between them. In nucleotides, the CDR3 is TGTGCCAGCAGTTCGGGACTCCCGAACACCGGGGAGCTGTTTTTT. Protein product: CASSSGLPNTGELFF.

The chain uses TRBV20-1 and TRBJ1-6; the D gene is possibly TRBD1 (6 bases). The germline gives CDR1 DFQATT, CDR2 SNEGSKA (reference sequence). The CDR3 sequence is 14 residues long. Trimming took 3 bases from V and 7 from J, leaving 13 bases between them. The DNA of the CDR3 is TGCAGTGCTAGTCCCGGACAGATAAATTCACCCCTCCACTTT. Translating gives CSASPGQINSPLHF.

The gene calls are TRBV24-1 and TRBJ1-2; D may be TRBD1 (6 bases). This CDR3 contains 14 residues. CDR1 and CDR2 (germline): KGHDR, SFDVKD. Between the trimmed V and J ends, which lost 1 base and 8 bases, there was a span of 13 bases. The CDR3 is CATSDFAGAEGYTF. For the CDR3, the DNA is TGTGCCACCAGTGATTTCGCGGGGGCGGAGGGCTACACCTTC.

The rearrangement joins TRBV6-1 to TRBJ2-1; no reliable D call. The V end was cut by 2 bases, the J end by 7 bases, with 9 bases between. CDR1 and CDR2 from the germline V gene are MNHNS and SASEGT. CDR3 length equals 13 residues. The CDR3 reads CASSEQTWNEQFF. The CDR3 bases are TGTGCCAGCAGTGAACAAACATGGAATGAGCAGTTCTTC.

V gene TRBV19 combines with J gene TRBJ2-1; 8 bases agree with TRBD1. J lost 4 bases, V lost 5 bases, and 4 bases had no gene match. CDR3 size: 14 residues. Germline CDR1 LNHDA, CDR2 SQIVND (reference sequence). The CDR3 region is CASSETGEYNEQFF. The CDR3 region has the DNA TGTGCCAGTAGTGAGACAGGGGAATACAATGAGCAGTTCTTC.

The chain employs TRBV7-2 and TRBJ1-1; D is uncertain. Trimming pared 4 bases from V and 4 bases from J, leaving 13 bases between. CDR1 SGHTA and CDR2 FQGNSA come from the germline V gene. The CDR3 has 14 residues. The CDR3 spells CASSYIDGSTEAFF. CDR3 sequence (DNA): TGTGCCAGCAGCTATATAGACGGGTCCACTGAAGCTTTCTTT.

The chain is built from TRBV5-1 and TRBJ2-5; a weak D match, TRBD1 (5 bases). This CDR3 region has 13 residues. V lost 5 bases and J lost 5, with 13 bases in between. The germline V gene encodes CDR1 SGHRS and CDR2 YFSETQ. CDR3 in DNA: TGCGCCAGCAGACATAGGGGCAGGGAGACCCAGTACTTC. Translating gives CASRHRGRETQYF.

The CDR3 region is CASSDDRKETQYF. The CDR3, as DNA: TGTGCCAGCAGTGATGACAGAAAAGAGACCCAGTACTTC. The V gene is TRBV2, the J gene TRBJ2-5; TRBD1 might be the D (5 bases). Trimming took 3 bases from V and 3 from J, leaving 8 bases between them. The germline V gene has CDR1 SNHLY and CDR2 FYNNEI. The CDR3 has 13 residues.